Sequencing of this T cell receptor (beta chain) was carried out in a study of blood T cell repertoires in COVID-19. Study in general: The United States, Italy and Spain supplied acute and convalescent COVID-19 samples. T cells, B-cell-depleted T cells, or PBMCs supplied cDNA or gDNA.

V lost 4 bases, J lost 7 bases, and 21 bases lay in between. CDR1 and CDR2 from the germline V gene are SGHKS and YYEKEE (reference sequence). The CDR3 runs 15 residues. Per the original methods: By means of reference gene primer amplification, nucleated cell counts were estimated. The assay was immunoSEQ multiplex PCR, and TCRdb's table has in-frame clones only and misses some. Clonal size and the V and J genes are those of that table, whereas D and trimming came from the DNA. Of about 90,000 clones listed, 80% are singletons. The chain links TRBV5-5 to TRBJ2-7; D call uncertain. This clonotype originated in a woman in her 70s with acute or convalescent COVID-19. Sequencing input: peripheral blood. As DNA, the CDR3 is TGTGCCAGCAGCCTGGGTCAGTCACCCAACGGGGAGCAGTACTTC. Protein sequence: CASSLGQSPNGEQYF.